This entry features one T cell receptor beta chain sequence. The antigen is unknown. This entry belongs to a study of cytomegalovirus exposure and HLA in healthy donors. Study at large: An early release of data contained about 85 million unique TCRs, which came from HLA-typed donors. The study's findings and limits: By a later analysis, the bulk of CMV-associated TCR beta chains appeared HLA-restricted. Later, an analysis showed that TCR beta chains associated with HLA were more clonally expanded than others that were equally common.

CDR1 SGHVS and CDR2 FQNEAQ come from the germline V gene. The V end was cut by 1 base, the J end by 1 base, with 7 bases between. This CDR3 comprises 14 residues. Amplification used 60 Vbeta primers and 13 Jbeta primers. In the source study's methods: In a later analysis, roughly 11 million of 75 million to 90 million unique beta chains occurred in at least two donors. The assay was immunoSEQ multiplex PCR, and TCRdb's table has in-frame clones only and misses some. D and trimming were read from the DNA, whereas the V and J calls and clone size are those reported in that table. The table shows roughly 200,000 clones, with about four fifths occurring only once.

The chain recombines TRBV7-8 with TRBJ2-5; a weak D match, TRBD2 (5 bases). Sequences were obtained from PBMCs. The receptor's source is a female donor in good health and CMV-seronegative. The CDR3 region has the DNA TGTGCCAGCAGCTTAGGCGGGCTCCAAGAGACCCAGTACTTC. It codes for CASSLGGLQETQYF.